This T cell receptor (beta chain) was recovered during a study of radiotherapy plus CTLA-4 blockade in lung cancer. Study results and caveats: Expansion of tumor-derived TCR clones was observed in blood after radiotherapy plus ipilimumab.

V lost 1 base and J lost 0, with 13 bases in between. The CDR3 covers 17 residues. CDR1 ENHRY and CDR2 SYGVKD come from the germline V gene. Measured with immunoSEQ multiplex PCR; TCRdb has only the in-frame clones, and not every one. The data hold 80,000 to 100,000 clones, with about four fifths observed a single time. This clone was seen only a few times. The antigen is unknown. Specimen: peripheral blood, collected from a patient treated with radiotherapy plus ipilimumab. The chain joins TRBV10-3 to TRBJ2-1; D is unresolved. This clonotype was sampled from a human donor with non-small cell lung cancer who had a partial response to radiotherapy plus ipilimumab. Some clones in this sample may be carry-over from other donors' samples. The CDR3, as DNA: TGTGCCATCAGTGAGTGGCAGCGAGGTAGCTCCTACAATGAGCAGTTCTTC. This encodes CAISEWQRGSSYNEQFF.